One sample yielded the 20 T cell receptor beta chains listed below, sequenced in a study of T-cell reconstitution after alpha-beta-depleted transplantation in children. For TCRbeta, the library was prepared with unique molecular identifiers. TCRdb redid the calling of the PCR reads with MiXCR, one entry per CDR3 protein. The data show 780,000 or so distinct CDR3 sequences, about 16% seen once. This specimen was PBMCs, mostly from graft donor cells, taken 360 days after TCRalphabeta/CD19-depleted stem cell transplant. Receptors originate from a male patient younger than 18 who had a stem cell transplant for acute lymphoblastic leukemia, so the T cells may come from the graft donor.

This clonotype was seen ten or more times. The chain uses TRBV5-1 and TRBJ2-1, with 7 bases matching TRBD1. Germline loops: CDR1 SGHRS, CDR2 YFSETQ. The CDR3 consists of 15 residues. Losses at the gene ends were 2 bases for V and 3 bases for J; bases not matched to a gene: 5. The CDR3 DNA follows: TGCGCCAGCAGCTTACAGGGGCCAGGCTACAATGAGCAGTTCTTC. This gives the protein CASSLQGPGYNEQFF.

The sample holds many counts of this clonotype. CDR3 sequence reads: CASSFGQYEQYF. The DNA for the CDR3 is TGTGCCAGCAGTTTCGGGCAGTACGAGCAGTACTTC. J is TRBJ2-7 and V is TRBV12-3 or TRBV12-4; D is uncertain. The CDR3 is 12 amino acids. V was shortened by 3 bases and J by 4 bases, with 7 bases between the two germline ends.

The gene calls are TRBV29-1 and TRBJ2-1; D is perhaps TRBD2 (6 bases). This CDR3 spans 14 amino acids. The V end was cut by 7 bases, the J end by 4 bases, with 17 bases between. Germline V gene data show CDR1 as SQVTM and CDR2 as ANQGSEA. The CDR3 region is CSGTRVGGYNEQFF. As DNA, the CDR3 is TGCAGCGGCACAAGAGTGGGGGGTTACAATGAGCAGTTCTTC.

This chain connects TRBV14 to TRBJ2-1; D gene unclear. Trimming took 4 bases from V and 8 from J, leaving 12 bases between them. This CDR3 contains 13 residues. Germline V CDR1 and CDR2: SGHDN, FVKESK. For the CDR3, the DNA is TGTGCCAGCAGCCGATTCGTCCACGATGAGCAGTTCTTC. Its translation: CASSRFVHDEQFF.

At least ten counts were recorded for this clonotype. The rearrangement links TRBV5-8 to TRBJ2-3; D call uncertain. This CDR3 contains 15 residues. Germline CDR1 and CDR2: SGHTS and YDEGEE. Trimming took 0 bases from V and 2 from J, leaving 10 bases between them. The CDR3 DNA follows: TGTGCCAGCAGCTTGGGGGGTGTGTTCACAGATACGCAGTATTTT. It translates to CASSLGGVFTDTQYF.

In DNA, the CDR3 is TGCAGTGCCCCCTTAACAGACCACTACGAGCAGTACTTC. Protein sequence: CSAPLTDHYEQYF. The chain links TRBV20-1 to TRBJ2-7; D gene unclear. This CDR3 spans 13 amino acids. V dropped 6 bases and J dropped 3 bases, with 15 bases sitting between them. Germline V lookup: CDR1 DFQATT, CDR2 SNEGSKA (reference sequence).

V is TRBV27 and J is TRBJ2-4; the match to TRBD1 covers 8 bases. Germline lookup yields CDR1 MNHEY and CDR2 SMNVEV (reference sequence). V was pared by 4 bases and J by 6 bases, with 14 bases of the junction left unmatched. The CDR3 spans 17 residues. CDR3 coding DNA: TGTGCCAGCAGTTATGCCTTATGGCAGGGGGCGAGAAACATTCAGTACTTC. Its protein is CASSYALWQGARNIQYF.

This chain links TRBV6-5 with TRBJ2-7, with no clear D. Germline V gene sequence: CDR1 MNHEY, CDR2 SVGAGI. V lost 4 bases and J 9 bases, leaving 22 bases between the germline ends. The CDR3 totals 15 residues. CDR3 in amino acids: CASSSLGLLAHGQYF. The CDR3 region has the DNA TGTGCCAGCAGTTCCCTAGGGCTACTCGCCCATGGGCAGTACTTC.

The chain recombines TRBV29-1 with TRBJ2-7; TRBD1 matches 9 bases. Trimming removed 1 base from V and 5 bases from J; junction bases left unmatched: 9. The CDR3 has 15 amino acids. Germline V gene data show CDR1 as SQVTM and CDR2 as ANQGSEA. CDR3 protein: CSVEVETGGSHEQYF. The CDR3 DNA sequence: TGCAGCGTTGAAGTCGAAACAGGGGGCAGCCACGAGCAGTACTTC.

This clonotype has just a few counts. The chain uses TRBV24-1 and TRBJ2-7; D is unclear. CDR3 length: 14 amino acids. CDR1 is KGHDR, CDR2 SFDVKD, per germline. V lost 2 bases to trimming and J lost 2 bases, with 9 bases between them. The CDR3 region is CATSDSGQAYEQYF. DNA for the CDR3: TGTGCCACCAGTGATTCTGGGCAGGCCTACGAGCAGTACTTC.

This chain links TRBV4-1 with TRBJ2-7, with unresolved D. V lost 0 bases and J 4 bases, leaving 13 bases between the germline ends. Germline V CDR1 and CDR2: MGHRA, YSYEKL. The CDR3 loop spans 15 amino acids. In DNA form, the CDR3 reads TGCGCCAGCAGCCAAGATGACGCGTTGAGGTACGAGCAGTACTTC. Protein sequence: CASSQDDALRYEQYF.

V gene TRBV18 combines with J gene TRBJ1-3; 7 bases align to TRBD1. Looked up from germline, CDR1 is KGHSH and CDR2 is LQKENI. The CDR3 has 16 residues. The V gene end was trimmed by 3 bases and the J gene end by 0 bases; junction bases not matched to a gene: 5. As DNA, the CDR3 is TGTGCCAGCTCACCGGGACAGCCTTACTCTGGAAACACCATATATTTT. This encodes CASSPGQPYSGNTIYF.

In this sample, this clonotype turned up many times. The chain joins TRBV7-9 to TRBJ1-2; no definite D call. With 5 bases removed from V and 3 bases from J, the gap between germline ends came to 16 bases. Germline CDR1 and CDR2: SEHNR and FQNEAQ (reference sequence). The CDR3 has 15 residues. The CDR3 loop reads CASSHHVDRYYGYTF. DNA for the CDR3: TGTGCCAGCAGCCACCACGTGGATAGGTACTATGGCTACACCTTC.

V is TRBV27 and J is TRBJ2-7; TRBD2 aligns across 7 bases. The CDR3 runs to 15 residues. Trimming cost V 7 bases and J 0 bases; bases outside gene matches: 9. Germline CDR1 and CDR2: MNHEY and SMNVEV (reference sequence). The CDR3 here is CASKSGLAASYEQYF. CDR3 bases: TGTGCCAGCAAGAGCGGGCTAGCGGCCTCCTACGAGCAGTACTTC.

V is TRBV14 and J is TRBJ2-1; TRBD2 matches 11 bases. Germline-derived CDR1 and CDR2 are SGHDN and FVKESK. This CDR3 contains 15 residues. With V trimmed by 1 base and J by 12 bases, 8 bases remained unmatched. The CDR3 DNA reads as TGTGCCAGCAGCCAAGTAGGGACTAGCGGCCTGCGGCAGTTCTTC. Translating it yields CASSQVGTSGLRQFF. Full variable domain (outside the CDR3, taken from reference TRBV14 and TRBJ2-1): EAGVTQFPSHSVIEKGQTVTLRCDPISGHDNLYWYRRVMGKEIKFLLHFVKESKQDESGMPNNRFLAERTGGTYSTLKVQPAELEDSGVYFCASSQVGTSGLRQFFGPGTRLTVL.

CDR3 region: CASSAGRRYTF. The CDR3 DNA follows: TGCGCCAGCAGCGCCGGAAGACGCTACACCTTC. The V call is TRBV5-1, the J call TRBJ1-2, with no clear D. Germline V gene sequence: CDR1 SGHRS, CDR2 YFSETQ. This CDR3 has 11 residues. Trimming took 4 bases from V and 9 from J, leaving 10 bases between them.

This clonotype was counted ten times or more. This sequence joins TRBV20-1 and TRBJ2-2; D possibly uses TRBD1 or TRBD2 (5 bases each). CDR3 length: 16 residues. Looked up from germline, CDR1 is DFQATT and CDR2 is SNEGSKA (reference sequence). Trimming cost V 3 bases and J 2 bases, with 16 bases left between them. The CDR3 DNA reads TGCAGTGCTAGGTGGGGGAGAGCGTCAAACACCGGGGAGCTGTTTTTT. Amino acids: CSARWGRASNTGELFF.

The chain is built from TRBV5-1 and TRBJ2-7; D remains unclear. The CDR3 is made up of 13 amino acids. The germline gives CDR1 SGHRS, CDR2 YFSETQ. The ends were cut back, 0 bases at V and 3 bases at J, with 7 bases in the middle. CDR3 protein: CASSLESYYEQYF. The CDR3 region has the DNA TGCGCCAGCAGCTTGGAGTCCTACTACGAGCAGTACTTC. The entire variable domain, with the rest obtained from reference TRBV5-1 and TRBJ2-7, is as follows: KAGVTQTPRYLIKTRGQQVTLSCSPISGHRSVSWYQQTPGQGLQFLFEYFSETQRNKGNFPGRFSGRQFSNSRSEMNVSTLELGDSALYLCASSLESYYEQYFGPGTRLTVT.

There are a few counts of this clonotype. This sequence joins TRBV11-2 and TRBJ1-1, with no clear D. CDR3 length: 15 residues. Germline V lookup: CDR1 SGHAT, CDR2 FQNNGV. Trimming cost V 3 bases and J 4 bases, with 15 bases left between them. The CDR3 is CASSFFPQDFTEAFF. CDR3 nucleotides: TGTGCCAGCAGCTTTTTTCCTCAGGACTTCACTGAAGCTTTCTTT. The variable domain in full, completed from reference TRBV11-2 and TRBJ1-1, reads EAGVAQSPRYKIIEKRQSVAFWCNPISGHATLYWYQQILGQGPKLLIQFQNNGVVDDSQLPKDRFSAERLKGVDSTLKIQPAKLEDSAVYLCASSFFPQDFTEAFFGQGTRLTVV.

This chain joins TRBV5-6 and TRBJ2-7; 9 positions agree with TRBD1. This CDR3 is 16 amino acids long. Germline V gene data show CDR1 as SGHDT and CDR2 as YYEEEE. Trimming removed 3 bases from V and 4 bases from J; junction bases left unmatched: 11. The CDR3 spells CASSSKRQGDSYEQYF. The CDR3 DNA reads TGTGCCAGCAGCTCGAAGAGACAGGGGGATTCTTACGAGCAGTACTTC.